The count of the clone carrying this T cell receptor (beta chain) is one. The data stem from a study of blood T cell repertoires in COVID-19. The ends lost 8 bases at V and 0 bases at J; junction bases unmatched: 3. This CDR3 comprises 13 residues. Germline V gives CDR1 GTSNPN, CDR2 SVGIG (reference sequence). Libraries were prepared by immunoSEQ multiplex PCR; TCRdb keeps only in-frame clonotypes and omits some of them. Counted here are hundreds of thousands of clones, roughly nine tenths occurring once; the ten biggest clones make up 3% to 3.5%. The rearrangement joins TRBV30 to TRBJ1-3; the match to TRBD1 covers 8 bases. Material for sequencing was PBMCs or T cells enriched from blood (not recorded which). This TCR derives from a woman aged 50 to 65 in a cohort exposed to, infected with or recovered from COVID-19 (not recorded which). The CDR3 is CAGQGSSGNTIYF. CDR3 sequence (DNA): TGTGCCGGACAGGGAAGCTCTGGAAACACCATATATTTT.